Shown below are 9 T cell receptor beta chains from a single sample sequenced in a study of T cells after yellow fever vaccination. TCRdb re-derived calls from the 5' RACE reads in MiXCR, one entry per CDR3 protein. Among about 130,000 distinct CDR3 sequences listed, less than 8.5% were seen once. This specimen consisted of CD4+ T cells sorted from PBMCs, obtained 10 days after the yellow fever booster vaccination. All receptors derive from a man younger than 40 who received the YFV17D yellow fever vaccine.

With regard to this clonotype: A much larger clone lies a single base off, so this may be a read error. The chain joins TRBV6-1 to TRBJ2-3; D possibly corresponds to TRBD2 (5 bases). The CDR3 is made up of 15 amino acids. The germline gives CDR1 MNHNS, CDR2 SASEGT. CDR3 DNA: TGTCCCAGCAGGAAACCGGGTAGAGGGACAGATACGCAGTATTTT. Protein sequence: CPSRKPGRGTDTQYF.

V gene TRBV5-1 combines with J gene TRBJ2-7; D unclear. The CDR3 is made up of 12 amino acids. V gave up 4 bases and J gave up 0 bases, with 5 bases separating them. Per germline, CDR1 SGHRS and CDR2 YFSETQ. CDR3 nucleotide sequence: TGCGCCAGCAGCCACAACTCCTACGAGCAGTACTTC. Amino acids: CASSHNSYEQYF.

About this clonotype itself: A much larger clone differs by one base, so this may be a read error. The V and J genes are TRBV5-1 and TRBJ1-3, with D tentatively TRBD1 (5 bases). V dropped 4 bases and J dropped 6 bases, with 11 bases sitting between them. CDR3 size: 13 residues. Germline values: CDR1 SGHRS, CDR2 YFSETQ. CDR3 amino acids: CASSQDGANTIYF. The DNA of the CDR3 is TGCGCCAGCAGCCAGGACGGGGCAAACACCATATATTTT.

This clonotype showed up many times. The J gene is TRBJ1-1, the V gene TRBV11-2; TRBD1 matches at 8 bases. The germline CDR1 and CDR2 sequences are SGHAT and FQNNGV. This CDR3 has 12 amino acids. Trimming at V came to 3 bases and at J to 8 bases, leaving 2 bases not matched to a gene. Written as DNA, the CDR3 is TGTGCCAGCAGCTTCCGGGACAGGGAAGCTTTCTTT. Encoded protein: CASSFRDREAFF.

This clonotype was detected ten times or more. This sequence joins TRBV4-2 and TRBJ2-2, with 8 bases lining up with TRBD2. The germline V gene encodes CDR1 LGHNA and CDR2 YNFKEQ. The CDR3 spans 19 residues. V was clipped by 4 bases and J by 3 bases; unmatched bases: 16. The CDR3 reads CASSPGAGELSRYTGELFF. In DNA, the CDR3 is TGTGCCAGCAGCCCAGGAGCGGGAGAGCTTTCAAGGTACACCGGGGAGCTGTTTTTT.

With regard to this clonotype: The germline gene is not matched at one end of the junction; a read error may be the cause. Here the CDR3 DNA reads TGCGCCAGCAGCTTGATCGGCGGACGAGCCGAGACCCACTACTTC. This encodes CASSLIGGRAETHYF. The rearrangement joins TRBV5-1 to TRBJ2-5, with D uncertain. Per germline, CDR1 SGHRS and CDR2 YFSETQ. The CDR3 covers 15 residues.

This clonotype was seen at least ten times. This chain connects TRBV29-1 to TRBJ2-1; 10 bases are a match to TRBD1. V gave up 8 bases and J gave up 7 bases; unmatched junction bases: 14. The CDR3 totals 15 residues. CDR1 and CDR2 from the germline V gene are SQVTM and ANQGSEA. The CDR3 spells CSIYSGTGVNNEQFF. In nucleotides, the CDR3 is TGCAGCATCTATTCCGGGACAGGGGTCAATAATGAGCAGTTCTTC.

V gene TRBV4-3 combines with J gene TRBJ2-4; 7 nucleotides match TRBD1. The CDR3 has 15 amino acids. Germline V CDR1 and CDR2: LGHNA, YSLEER. The junction had 5 bases not matched to a gene; V was cut back by 4 bases and J by 2 bases. The DNA for the CDR3 is TGCGCCAGCAGCCCAACAGGGGCTTCCAAAAACATTCAGTACTTC. Its protein product is CASSPTGASKNIQYF.

At least ten counts were recorded for this clonotype. The rearrangement uses TRBV20-1 and TRBJ2-7; 7 positions agree with TRBD2. V gave up 6 bases and J gave up 1 base; unmatched junction bases: 9. Germline V CDR1 and CDR2: DFQATT, SNEGSKA (reference sequence). This CDR3 spans 14 amino acids. The CDR3 DNA reads TGCAGTGCACAAGCAACTAGCGAGTCCTACGAGCAGTACTTC. Protein: CSAQATSESYEQYF.